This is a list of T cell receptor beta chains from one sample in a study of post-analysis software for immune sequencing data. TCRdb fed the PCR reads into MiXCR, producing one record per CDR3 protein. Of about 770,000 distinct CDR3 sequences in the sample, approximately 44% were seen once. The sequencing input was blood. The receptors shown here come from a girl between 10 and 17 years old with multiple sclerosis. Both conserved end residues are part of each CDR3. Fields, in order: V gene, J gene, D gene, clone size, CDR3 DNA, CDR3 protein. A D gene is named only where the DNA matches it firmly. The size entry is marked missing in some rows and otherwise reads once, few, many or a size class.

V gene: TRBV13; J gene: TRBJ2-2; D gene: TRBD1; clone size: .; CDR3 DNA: TGCGCCAGCAGACAGACAGGGGCGAACACCGGGGAGCTGTTTTTT; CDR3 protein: CASRQTGANTGELFF
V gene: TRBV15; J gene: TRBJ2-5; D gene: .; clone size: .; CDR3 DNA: TGTGCCACCAGCAGAGATAACCCGACGGCCCCAGAGACCCAGTACTTC; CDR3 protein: CATSRDNPTAPETQYF
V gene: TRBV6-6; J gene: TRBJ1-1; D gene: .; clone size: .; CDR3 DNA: TGTGCCAGCAGTTACTCGGCGAACACTGAAGCTTTCTTT; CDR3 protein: CASSYSANTEAFF
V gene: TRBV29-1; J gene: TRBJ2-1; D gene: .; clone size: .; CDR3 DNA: TGCAGCGTTGTTGTCGTAACCCGCTTAAATGAGCAGTTCTTC; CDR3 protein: CSVVVVTRLNEQFF
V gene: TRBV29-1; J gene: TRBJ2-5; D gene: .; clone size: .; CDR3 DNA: TGCAGCGCCATCCTGGGGGGAGAGACCCAGTACTTC; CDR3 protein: CSAILGGETQYF
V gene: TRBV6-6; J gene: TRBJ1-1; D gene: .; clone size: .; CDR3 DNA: TGTGCCAGCAGGGATGCTGGGCAGGGGTACACTGAAGCTTTCTTT; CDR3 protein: CASRDAGQGYTEAFF
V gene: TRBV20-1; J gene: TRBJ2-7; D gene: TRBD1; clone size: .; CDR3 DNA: TGCAGTGCTAGAGCCAATGGGTTCGATTCCGGGACAGGGTCATACGAGCAGTACTTC; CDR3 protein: CSARANGFDSGTGSYEQYF
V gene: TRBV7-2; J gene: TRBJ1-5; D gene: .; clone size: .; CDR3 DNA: TGTGCCAGCAGCCCACGGGACGCCCAGCCCCAGCATTTT; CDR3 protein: CASSPRDAQPQHF
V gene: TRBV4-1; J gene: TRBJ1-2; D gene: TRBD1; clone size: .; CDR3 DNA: TGCGCCAGCAGCCAAGGACAGGGGTTTAACTATGGCTACACCTTC; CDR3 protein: CASSQGQGFNYGYTF
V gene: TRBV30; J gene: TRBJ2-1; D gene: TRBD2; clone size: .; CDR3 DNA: TGTGCCTGGAGTCCCTTCGCTAGCGGAAGCTCCTACAATGAGCAGTTCTTC; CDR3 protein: CAWSPFASGSSYNEQFF
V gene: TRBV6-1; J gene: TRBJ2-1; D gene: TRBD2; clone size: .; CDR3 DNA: TGTGCCAGCGTGAGGGGACTAGCGTGGAATGAGCAGTTCTTC; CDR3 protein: CASVRGLAWNEQFF
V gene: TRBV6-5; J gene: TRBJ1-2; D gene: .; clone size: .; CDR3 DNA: TGTGCCAGCAGGCCCTACCGGACAGCCTACTATGGCTACACCTTC; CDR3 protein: CASRPYRTAYYGYTF
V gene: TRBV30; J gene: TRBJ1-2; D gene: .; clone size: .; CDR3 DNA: TGTGCCTGGCAAGGGGGGGGAAACTATGGCTACACCTTC; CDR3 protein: CAWQGGGNYGYTF
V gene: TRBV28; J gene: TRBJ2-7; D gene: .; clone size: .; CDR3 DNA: TGTGCCAGCAGCCCTCCCTTTACCCAGAGCTCCTACGAGCAGTACTTC; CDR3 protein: CASSPPFTQSSYEQYF
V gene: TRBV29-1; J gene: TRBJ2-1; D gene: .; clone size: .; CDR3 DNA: TGCAGCGTGTCAGGGAGGAGGCGCAATGAGCAGTTCTTC; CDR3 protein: CSVSGRRRNEQFF
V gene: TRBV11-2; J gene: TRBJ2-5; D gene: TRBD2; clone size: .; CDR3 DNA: TGTGCCAGCAGCCAGGGACTAGCCGTATCAGAGACCCAGTACTTC; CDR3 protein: CASSQGLAVSETQYF
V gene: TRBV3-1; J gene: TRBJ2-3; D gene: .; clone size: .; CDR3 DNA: TGTGCCAGCAGCCATTCGGGAGCGGGCGCAGATACGCAGTATTTT; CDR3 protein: CASSHSGAGADTQYF
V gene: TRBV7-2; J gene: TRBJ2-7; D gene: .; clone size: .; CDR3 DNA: TGTGCCAGCAGCTTATGGCGATCCACCTACGAGCAGTACTTC; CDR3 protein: CASSLWRSTYEQYF
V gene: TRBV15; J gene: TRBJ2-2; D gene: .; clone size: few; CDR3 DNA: TGTGCCACCAGCAGAGATTATTCGGGCACCGGGGAGCTGTTTTTT; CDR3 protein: CATSRDYSGTGELFF
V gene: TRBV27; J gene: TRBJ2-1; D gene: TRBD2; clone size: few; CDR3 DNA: TGTGCCAGCAGCAGGGCGGGGGCCTACAATGAGCAGTTCTTC; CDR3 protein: CASSRAGAYNEQFF
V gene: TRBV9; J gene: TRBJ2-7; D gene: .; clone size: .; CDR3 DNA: TGTGCCAGCAGTCCGGGACAATTAGCCTACGAGCAGTACTTC; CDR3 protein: CASSPGQLAYEQYF
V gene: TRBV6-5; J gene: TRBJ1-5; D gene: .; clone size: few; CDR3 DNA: TGTGCCAGCAGGTCCTCCTGGGGGGGGAGAAGCAATCAGCCCCAGCATTTT; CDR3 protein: CASRSSWGGRSNQPQHF
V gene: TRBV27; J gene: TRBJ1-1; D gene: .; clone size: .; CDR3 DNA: TGTGCCAGCAGTCCCCCGGGTTCTGCTGAAGCTTTCTTT; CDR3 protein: CASSPPGSAEAFF
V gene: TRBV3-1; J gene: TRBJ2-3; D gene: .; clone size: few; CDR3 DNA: TGTGCCAGCAGCCATCGGACCACCGGGGCTCCGCAGTATTTT; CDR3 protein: CASSHRTTGAPQYF
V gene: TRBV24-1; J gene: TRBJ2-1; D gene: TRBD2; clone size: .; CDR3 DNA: TGTGCCACCAGTGATCGACGGACTAGTTTAGAAGAGCAGTTCTTC; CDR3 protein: CATSDRRTSLEEQFF
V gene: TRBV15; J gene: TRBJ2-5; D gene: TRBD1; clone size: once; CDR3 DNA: TGTGTCACCAGCGTTAGGGACAGCCCTGAGCAGTACTTC; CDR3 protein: CVTSVRDSPEQYF
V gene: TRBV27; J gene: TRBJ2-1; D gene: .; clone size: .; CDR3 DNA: TGTGCCAGCAGTCACCCGGGACTCTCTAAGTTCTTC; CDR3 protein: CASSHPGLSKFF
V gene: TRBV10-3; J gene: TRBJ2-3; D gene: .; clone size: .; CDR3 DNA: TGTGCCACCGAGGGGGGCTCGGGCACAGATACGCAGTATTTT; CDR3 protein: CATEGGSGTDTQYF
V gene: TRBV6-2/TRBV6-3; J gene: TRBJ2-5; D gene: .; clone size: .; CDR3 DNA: TGTGCCAGCAGTTACGGAAACATAGAGACCCAGTACTTC; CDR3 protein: CASSYGNIETQYF
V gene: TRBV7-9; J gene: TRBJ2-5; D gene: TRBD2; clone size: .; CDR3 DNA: TGTGCCAGCAGCTCCCTCAAGGGGGTAGCGGGAGAGCGAGAGACCCAGTACTTC; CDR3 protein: CASSSLKGVAGERETQYF
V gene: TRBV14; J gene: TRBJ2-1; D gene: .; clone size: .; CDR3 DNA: TGTGCCAGCAGCCAAGATTGGGGGGGCCCGGTCGATGAGCAGTTCTTC; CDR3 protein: CASSQDWGGPVDEQFF
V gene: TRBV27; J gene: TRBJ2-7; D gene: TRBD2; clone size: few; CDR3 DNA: TGTGCCAGCAGGGCGATAGCGGGAGGAGGTGAGCAGTACTTC; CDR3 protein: CASRAIAGGGEQYF
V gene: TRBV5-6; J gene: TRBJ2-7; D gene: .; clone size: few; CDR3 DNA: TGTGCCAGCAGCCCCCCGACAGGGAGGATCTACGAGCAGTACTTC; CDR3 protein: CASSPPTGRIYEQYF
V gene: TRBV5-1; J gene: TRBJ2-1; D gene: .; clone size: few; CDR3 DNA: TGCGCCAGCAGCTTGCAGACCGGAAACAATGAGCAGTTCTTC; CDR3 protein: CASSLQTGNNEQFF
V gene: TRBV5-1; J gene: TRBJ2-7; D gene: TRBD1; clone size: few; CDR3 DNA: TGCGCCAGCAGCTTGACGCCGGGACAGGGGGACGAGCAGTACTTC; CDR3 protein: CASSLTPGQGDEQYF
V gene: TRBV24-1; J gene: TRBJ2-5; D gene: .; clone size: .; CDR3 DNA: TGTGCCACCAGTGACGTCGTTGGGGGGACCCAGTACTTC; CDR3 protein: CATSDVVGGTQYF
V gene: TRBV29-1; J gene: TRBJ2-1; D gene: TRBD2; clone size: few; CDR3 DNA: TGCAGCGTCGAAGGGCTAGCGGGAGATTGGGAGCAGTTCTTC; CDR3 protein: CSVEGLAGDWEQFF
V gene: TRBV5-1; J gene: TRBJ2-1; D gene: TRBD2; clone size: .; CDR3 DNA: TGCGCCGGCAGCGGGACACTAGCGGACCCGTACAATGAGCAGTTCTTC; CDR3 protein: CAGSGTLADPYNEQFF
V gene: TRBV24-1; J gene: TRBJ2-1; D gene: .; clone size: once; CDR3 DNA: TGTGCCACCAGTGATTTCCGAGGACCCAGACACAATGAGCAGTTCTTC; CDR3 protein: CATSDFRGPRHNEQFF
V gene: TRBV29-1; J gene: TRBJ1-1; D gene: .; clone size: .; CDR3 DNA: TGCAGCGGTACAGTCAGCAACACTGAAGCTTTCTTT; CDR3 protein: CSGTVSNTEAFF
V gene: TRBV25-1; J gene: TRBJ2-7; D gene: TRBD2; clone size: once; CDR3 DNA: TGTGCCAGCGCCACACCGGGACTAGCGGGGCTTCAGTACTTC; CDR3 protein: CASATPGLAGLQYF
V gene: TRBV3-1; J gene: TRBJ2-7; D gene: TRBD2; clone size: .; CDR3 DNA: TGTGCCAGCAGCTCCGCGCGGGGGAGCTCCTACGAGCAGTACTTC; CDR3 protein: CASSSARGSSYEQYF
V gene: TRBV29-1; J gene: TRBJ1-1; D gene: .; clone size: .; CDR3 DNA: TGCAGCGTTGAACCGGGACTGAACACTGAAGCTTTCTTT; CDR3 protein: CSVEPGLNTEAFF
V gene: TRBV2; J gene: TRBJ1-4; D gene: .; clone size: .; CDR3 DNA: TGTGCCAGCAGTGGAGACAGGCCTTACGAAAAACTGTTTTTT; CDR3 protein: CASSGDRPYEKLFF